This record concerns one TCR beta chain sequence. The antigen is undetermined. This sample is part of a study of response to subunit inactivated influenza vaccine. Findings and limits, study-wide: Each seasonal influenza vaccination, the authors suggested, recruits few new T cells.

TCRdb reprocessed the RT-PCR reads via MiXCR and lists one record per CDR3 protein. The data show about 650,000 distinct CDR3 sequences, with about 15% seen just once and 9.5% to 13% held by the top ten. This CDR3 spans 12 amino acids. The germline V gene encodes CDR1 SGHTA and CDR2 FQGNSA. The V end lost 3 bases, the J end lost 14 bases, and 14 bases lay between the germline ends. This clonotype originated in a man aged 45-65 years who received an inactivated influenza vaccine. V is TRBV7-2 and J is TRBJ2-1, with no clear D. Sequences were derived from PBMCs from blood, sampled 11 to 12 days after vaccination. The CDR3 coding sequence is TGTGCCAGCAGCTTTCAAGTTGGGGAAAAGTTCTTC. Translated, it gives CASSFQVGEKFF.